This TCR beta chain was sequenced during a study of monozygotic twins with inflammatory bowel disease. Germline loops: CDR1 SGHDT, CDR2 YYEEEE. The CDR3 sequence is 15 residues long. From the 5' RACE reads, TCRdb lists one entry per CDR3 protein and no DNA. The listing contains about 300,000 distinct CDR3 sequences. Sequencing was performed on blood. V and J are TRBV5-6 and TRBJ1-6; as DNA is missing, the TRBD1 call by TCRdb cannot be tested. The source is a human donor with ulcerative colitis or Crohn's disease, or a healthy co-twin of an affected twin (not recorded which). CDR3 in amino acids: CASSLETGYNSPLHF. Full variable domain (outside the CDR3, taken from reference TRBV5-6 and TRBJ1-6): DAGVTQSPTHLIKTRGQQVTLRCSPKSGHDTVSWYQQALGQGPQFIFQYYEEEERQRGNFPDRFSGHQFPNYSSELNVNALLLGDSALYLCASSLETGYNSPLHFGNGTRLTVT.